This is a list of T cell receptor beta chains from one sample in a study of control samples from healthy donors and cancer patients. Here immunoSEQ multiplex PCR was the method, and the copy in TCRdb shows in-frame clones only, minus some. The sample consists of about 160,000 clones, about 94% of them appearing once. Sequenced material: PBMCs. The receptors originated from a man aged 55 to 70 with colorectal cancer. Each CDR3 is given with its conserved first and last residue. A D gene is named only where the DNA matches it firmly. Clone size appears in some rows only: once, few, many, or a class for an expanded clone.

cdr3_aa cdr3_nt clone_size j_call v_call d_call
CASSTGAGEETQYF TGTGCCAGCAGTACGGGGGCAGGGGAGGAGACCCAGTACTTC NA TRBJ2-5 TRBV6-5 NA
CASSPGWYEQYF TGTGCCAGCAGCCCAGGATGGTACGAGCAGTACTTC NA TRBJ2-7 TRBV12-3/TRBV12-4 NA
CASSLVGAGYTF TGTGCCAGCAGTTTAGTGGGGGCCGGCTACACCTTC NA TRBJ1-2 TRBV28 NA
CASSQALGVGLNEKLFF TGCGCCAGCAGCCAAGCCCTTGGGGTAGGGCTCAATGAAAAACTGTTTTTT NA TRBJ1-4 TRBV4-1 NA
CASSLGGWGYGYTF TGTGCCAGCAGCTTAGGGGGTTGGGGCTATGGCTACACCTTC NA TRBJ1-2 TRBV7-2 NA
CSARDYPSDYGYTF TGCAGTGCTCGTGACTACCCGAGCGACTATGGCTACACCTTC NA TRBJ1-2 TRBV20-1 NA
CASSSLSGGAYNEQFF TGCGCCAGCAGCTCCCTTAGCGGGGGGGCTTACAATGAGCAGTTCTTC NA TRBJ2-1 TRBV5-1 TRBD2
CATRRTGETEAFF TGTGCCACCCGGAGAACGGGGGAGACTGAAGCTTTCTTT NA TRBJ1-1 TRBV19 NA
CASSLDTNYGYTF TGTGCCAGCAGCTTAGACACGAACTATGGCTACACCTTC NA TRBJ1-2 TRBV7-9 NA
CASSQVGTDTQYF TGCGCCAGCAGCCAAGTAGGGACAGATACGCAGTATTTT NA TRBJ2-3 TRBV4-1 NA
CASSPEPAAGYEQYF TGCGCCAGCAGCCCGGAACCGGCGGCCGGCTACGAGCAGTACTTC NA TRBJ2-7 TRBV5-1 NA
CASSQRGPSSGNTIYF TGTGCCAGCAGCCAAAGGGGGCCGAGCTCTGGAAACACCATATATTTT NA TRBJ1-3 TRBV3-1/TRBV3-2 TRBD1
CASSYSKTAPLAGYTF TGTGCCAGCAGTTACTCGAAAACCGCCCCGTTGGCGGGCTACACCTTC NA TRBJ1-2 TRBV6-2/TRBV6-3 NA
CASNLGFNTLSNTEAFF TGCGCCAGCAACCTTGGCTTTAACACCCTATCGAACACTGAAGCTTTCTTT NA TRBJ1-1 TRBV5-1 NA
CASSPVAGGTDTQYF TGTGCCAGCAGCCCTGTAGCGGGGGGGACAGATACGCAGTATTTT NA TRBJ2-3 TRBV5-6 TRBD2
CASSVRGASYEQYF TGTGCCAGCAGCGTAAGGGGGGCTAGCTACGAGCAGTACTTC NA TRBJ2-7 TRBV9 NA
CASSLIGGNQPQHF TGTGCCAGCAGCTTAATAGGAGGCAATCAGCCCCAGCATTTT once TRBJ1-5 TRBV7-8 NA
CASSPPLGVTEAFF TGTGCCAGCTCACCACCTCTGGGGGTCACTGAAGCTTTCTTT NA TRBJ1-1 TRBV18 NA
CASSLDTGSEKLFF TGCGCCAGCAGCTTGGATACAGGGAGTGAAAAACTGTTTTTT NA TRBJ1-4 TRBV5-1 NA
CAWSLHTGGQGSNYGYTF TGTGCCTGGAGTCTCCACACGGGGGGACAGGGGTCTAACTATGGCTACACCTTC NA TRBJ1-2 TRBV30 TRBD1
CASSPSSGGAYNEQFF TGTGCCAGCTCACCATCTAGCGGGGGGGCCTACAATGAGCAGTTCTTC NA TRBJ2-1 TRBV18 TRBD2
CASSQVRGAATFF TGTGCCAGCAGCCAAGTCCGCGGGGCCGCGACTTTCTTT NA TRBJ1-1 TRBV3-1/TRBV3-2 NA
CASSQAGDSSYNEQFF TGCGCCAGCAGCCAGGCAGGCGATTCCTCCTACAATGAGCAGTTCTTC NA TRBJ2-1 TRBV4-3 NA
CASSIVRTPGNQPQHF TGTGCCAGTAGTATAGTACGCACGCCAGGCAATCAGCCCCAGCATTTT NA TRBJ1-5 TRBV19 NA
CASSFQVREKLFF TGTGCCAGCAGCTTCCAGGTTCGGGAAAAACTGTTTTTT NA TRBJ1-4 TRBV7-9 NA
CATSTGPEHYSPLHF TGTGCCACCAGCACCGGGCCAGAACACTATTCACCCCTCCACTTT NA TRBJ1-6 TRBV5-5 NA
CASSQDILGSGVQETQYF TGTGCCAGCAGCCAAGATATACTCGGTAGCGGTGTACAAGAGACCCAGTACTTC NA TRBJ2-5 TRBV3-1/TRBV3-2 NA
CASSSSGKFAHEQYF TGTGCCAGCAGTTCCTCCGGGAAATTCGCTCACGAGCAGTACTTC NA TRBJ2-7 TRBV6-5 NA
CASSLAADVDTEAFF TGCGCCAGCAGCTTGGCAGCGGATGTGGACACTGAAGCTTTCTTT NA TRBJ1-1 TRBV5-1 NA
CASSQDRRYGYTF TGTGCCAGCAGCCAAGATAGGAGATATGGCTACACCTTC few TRBJ1-2 TRBV3-1/TRBV3-2 NA
CASSFPSGEETQYF TGTGCCAGCAGCTTCCCTAGCGGGGAAGAGACCCAGTACTTC NA TRBJ2-5 TRBV5-6 TRBD2
CASSLGLIQETQYF TGTGCCAGCAGTCTAGGGCTGATCCAAGAGACCCAGTACTTC NA TRBJ2-5 TRBV6-6 NA